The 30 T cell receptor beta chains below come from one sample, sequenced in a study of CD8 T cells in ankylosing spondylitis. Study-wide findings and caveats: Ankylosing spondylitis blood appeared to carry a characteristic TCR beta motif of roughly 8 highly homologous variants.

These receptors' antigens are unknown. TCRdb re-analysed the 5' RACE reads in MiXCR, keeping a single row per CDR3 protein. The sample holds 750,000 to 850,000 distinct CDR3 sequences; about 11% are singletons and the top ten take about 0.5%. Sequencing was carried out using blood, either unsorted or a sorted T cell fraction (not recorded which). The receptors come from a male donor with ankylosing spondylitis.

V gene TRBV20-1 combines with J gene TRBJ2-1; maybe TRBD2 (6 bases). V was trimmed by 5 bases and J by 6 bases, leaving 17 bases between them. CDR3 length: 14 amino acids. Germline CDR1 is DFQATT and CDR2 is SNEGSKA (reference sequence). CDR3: CSAPIGGNSNEQFF. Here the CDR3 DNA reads TGCAGTGCTCCGATTGGGGGGAATAGCAATGAGCAGTTCTTC.

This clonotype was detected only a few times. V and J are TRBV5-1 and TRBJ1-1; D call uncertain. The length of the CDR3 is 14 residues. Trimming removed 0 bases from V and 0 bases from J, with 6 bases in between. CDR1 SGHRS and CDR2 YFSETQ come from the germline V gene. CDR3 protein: CASSLGIMNTEAFF. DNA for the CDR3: TGCGCCAGCAGCTTGGGGATCATGAACACTGAAGCTTTCTTT. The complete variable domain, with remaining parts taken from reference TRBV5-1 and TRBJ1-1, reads KAGVTQTPRYLIKTRGQQVTLSCSPISGHRSVSWYQQTPGQGLQFLFEYFSETQRNKGNFPGRFSGRQFSNSRSEMNVSTLELGDSALYLCASSLGIMNTEAFFGQGTRLTVV.

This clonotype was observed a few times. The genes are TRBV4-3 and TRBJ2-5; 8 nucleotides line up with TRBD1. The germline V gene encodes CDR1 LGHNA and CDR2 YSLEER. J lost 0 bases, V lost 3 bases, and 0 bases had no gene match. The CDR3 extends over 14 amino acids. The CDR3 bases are TGCGCCAGCAGCCAGGGACAGGACCAAGAGACCCAGTACTTC. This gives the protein CASSQGQDQETQYF.

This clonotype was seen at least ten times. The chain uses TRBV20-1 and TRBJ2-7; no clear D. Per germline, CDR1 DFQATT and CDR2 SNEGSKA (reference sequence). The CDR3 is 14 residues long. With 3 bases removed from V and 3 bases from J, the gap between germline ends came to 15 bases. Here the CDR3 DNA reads TGCAGTGCTAGTTCGGGCCTCCTGGGCTACGAGCAGTACTTC. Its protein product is CSASSGLLGYEQYF.

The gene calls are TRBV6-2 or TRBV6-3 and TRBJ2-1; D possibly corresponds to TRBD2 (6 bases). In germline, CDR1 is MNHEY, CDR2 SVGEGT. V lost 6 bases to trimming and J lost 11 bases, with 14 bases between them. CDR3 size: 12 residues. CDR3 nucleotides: TGTGCCAGCAGCCTCGGACTACATAAGCAGTTCTTC. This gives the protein CASSLGLHKQFF.

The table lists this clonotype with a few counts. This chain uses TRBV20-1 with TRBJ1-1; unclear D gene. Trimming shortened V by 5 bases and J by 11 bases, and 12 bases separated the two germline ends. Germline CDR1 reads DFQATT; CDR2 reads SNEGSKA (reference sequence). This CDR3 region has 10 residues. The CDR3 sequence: CSAPRSRAFF. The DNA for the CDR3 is TGCAGTGCTCCGAGGAGCAGGGCTTTCTTT.

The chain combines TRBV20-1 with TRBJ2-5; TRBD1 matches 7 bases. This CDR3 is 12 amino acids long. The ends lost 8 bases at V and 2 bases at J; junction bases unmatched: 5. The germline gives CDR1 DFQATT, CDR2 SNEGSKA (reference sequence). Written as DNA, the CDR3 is TGCAGTCCCCGGGACAGACAAGAGACCCAGTACTTC. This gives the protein CSPRDRQETQYF.

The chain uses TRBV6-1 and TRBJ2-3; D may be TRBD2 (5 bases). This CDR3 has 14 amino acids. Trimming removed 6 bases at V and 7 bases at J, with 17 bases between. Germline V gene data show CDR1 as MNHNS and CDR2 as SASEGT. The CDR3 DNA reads TGTGCCAGCAGCCCCCCAGGAGGAAGTCATACGCAGTATTTT. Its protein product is CASSPPGGSHTQYF.

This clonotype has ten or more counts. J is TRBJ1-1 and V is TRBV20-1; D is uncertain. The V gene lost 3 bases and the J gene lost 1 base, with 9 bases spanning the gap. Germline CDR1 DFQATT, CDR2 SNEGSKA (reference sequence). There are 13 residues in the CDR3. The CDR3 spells CSASFGSNTEAFF. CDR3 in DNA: TGCAGTGCTAGTTTTGGGTCGAACACTGAAGCTTTCTTT.

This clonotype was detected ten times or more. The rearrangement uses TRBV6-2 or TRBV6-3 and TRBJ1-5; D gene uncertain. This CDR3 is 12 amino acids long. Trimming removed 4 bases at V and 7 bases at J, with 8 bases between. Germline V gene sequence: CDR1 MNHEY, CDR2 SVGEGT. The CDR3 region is CASSSRMQPQHF. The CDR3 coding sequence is TGTGCCAGCAGTTCCCGTATGCAGCCCCAGCATTTT.

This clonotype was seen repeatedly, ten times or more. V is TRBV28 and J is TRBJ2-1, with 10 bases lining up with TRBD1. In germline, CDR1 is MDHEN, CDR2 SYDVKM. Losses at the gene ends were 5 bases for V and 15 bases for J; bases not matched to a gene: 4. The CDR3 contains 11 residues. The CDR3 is CASSPGQGLFF. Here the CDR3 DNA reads TGTGCCAGCAGTCCGGGACAGGGGTTGTTCTTC.

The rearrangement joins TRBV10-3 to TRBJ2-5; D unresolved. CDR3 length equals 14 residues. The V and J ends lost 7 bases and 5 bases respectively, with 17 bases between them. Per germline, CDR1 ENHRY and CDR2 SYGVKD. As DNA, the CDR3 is TGTGCCATCAAAGAACAGATATCCTTGGAGACCCAGTACTTC. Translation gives CAIKEQISLETQYF.

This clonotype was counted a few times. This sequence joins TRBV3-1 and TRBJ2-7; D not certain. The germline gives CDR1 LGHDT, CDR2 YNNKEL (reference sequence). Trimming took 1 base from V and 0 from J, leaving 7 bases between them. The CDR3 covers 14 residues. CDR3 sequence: CASSQVEASYEQYF. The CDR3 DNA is TGTGCCAGCAGCCAAGTAGAGGCCTCCTACGAGCAGTACTTC.

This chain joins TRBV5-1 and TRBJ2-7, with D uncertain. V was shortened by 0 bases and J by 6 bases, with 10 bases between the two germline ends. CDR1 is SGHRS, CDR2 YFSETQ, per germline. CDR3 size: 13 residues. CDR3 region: CASSLALISEQYF. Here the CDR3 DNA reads TGCGCCAGCAGCTTGGCCCTTATAAGCGAGCAGTACTTC. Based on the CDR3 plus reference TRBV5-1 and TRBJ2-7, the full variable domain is KAGVTQTPRYLIKTRGQQVTLSCSPISGHRSVSWYQQTPGQGLQFLFEYFSETQRNKGNFPGRFSGRQFSNSRSEMNVSTLELGDSALYLCASSLALISEQYFGPGTRLTVT.

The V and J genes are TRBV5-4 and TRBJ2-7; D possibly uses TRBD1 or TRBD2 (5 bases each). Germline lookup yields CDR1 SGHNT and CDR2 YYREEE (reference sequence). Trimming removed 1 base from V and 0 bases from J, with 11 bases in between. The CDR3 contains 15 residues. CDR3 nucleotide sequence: TGTGCCAGCAGCTTGAAAGGGGACGGCTCCTACGAGCAGTACTTC. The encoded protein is CASSLKGDGSYEQYF.

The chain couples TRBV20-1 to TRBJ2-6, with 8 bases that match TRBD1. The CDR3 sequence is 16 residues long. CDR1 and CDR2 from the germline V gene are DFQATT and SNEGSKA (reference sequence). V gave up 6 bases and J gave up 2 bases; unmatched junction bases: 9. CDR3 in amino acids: CSAFGTGLAGANVLTF. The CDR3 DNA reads TGCAGTGCCTTCGGGACAGGTCTGGCTGGGGCCAACGTCCTGACTTTC.

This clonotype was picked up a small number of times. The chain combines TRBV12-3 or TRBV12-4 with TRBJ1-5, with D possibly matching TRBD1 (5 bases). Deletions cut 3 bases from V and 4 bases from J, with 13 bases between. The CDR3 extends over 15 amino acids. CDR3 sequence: CASSFKQAPNQPQHF. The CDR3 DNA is TGTGCCAGCAGTTTCAAACAGGCCCCTAATCAGCCCCAGCATTTT.

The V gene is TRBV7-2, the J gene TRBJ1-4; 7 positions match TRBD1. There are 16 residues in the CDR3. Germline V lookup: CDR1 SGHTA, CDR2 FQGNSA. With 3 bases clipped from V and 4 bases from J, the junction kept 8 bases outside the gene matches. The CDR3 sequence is CASSLLGTAYNEKLFF. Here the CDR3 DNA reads TGTGCCAGCAGCTTGCTTGGGACAGCTTATAATGAAAAACTGTTTTTT.

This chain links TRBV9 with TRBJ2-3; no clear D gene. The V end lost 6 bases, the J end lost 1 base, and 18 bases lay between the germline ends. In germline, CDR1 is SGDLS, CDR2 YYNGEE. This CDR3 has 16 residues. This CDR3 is CASTKYSRSGTDTQYF. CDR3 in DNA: TGTGCCAGCACCAAGTACTCCCGCTCGGGCACAGATACGCAGTATTTT. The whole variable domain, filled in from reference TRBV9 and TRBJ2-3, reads DSGVTQTPKHLITATGQRVTLRCSPRSGDLSVYWYQQSLDQGLQFLIQYYNGEERAKGNILERFSAQQFPDLHSELNLSSLELGDSALYFCASTKYSRSGTDTQYFGPGTRLTVL.

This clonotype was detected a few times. For the CDR3, the DNA is TGTGCCAGCAGCCGGGGAGGACAGAACACCGGGGAGCTGTTTTTT. Translation gives CASSRGGQNTGELFF. V and J are TRBV5-5 and TRBJ2-2, with TRBD2 as a possible D gene (6 bases). V was pared by 4 bases and J by 1 base, with 11 bases between. Germline CDR1 SGHKS, CDR2 YYEKEE (reference sequence). The CDR3 spans 15 residues.

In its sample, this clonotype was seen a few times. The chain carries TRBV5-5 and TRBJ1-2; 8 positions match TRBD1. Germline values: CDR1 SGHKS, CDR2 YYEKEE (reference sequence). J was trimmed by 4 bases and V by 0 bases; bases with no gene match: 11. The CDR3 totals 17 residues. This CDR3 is CASSLDYSTGGLYGYTF. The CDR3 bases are TGTGCCAGCAGCTTGGATTACAGTACAGGGGGACTCTATGGCTACACCTTC.

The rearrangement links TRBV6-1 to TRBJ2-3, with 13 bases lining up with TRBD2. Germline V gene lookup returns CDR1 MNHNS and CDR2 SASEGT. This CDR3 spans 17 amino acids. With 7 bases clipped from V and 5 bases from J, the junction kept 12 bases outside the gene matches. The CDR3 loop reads CASKGLSGTSGVDTQYF. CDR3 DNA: TGTGCCAGCAAGGGCCTCTCCGGGACTAGCGGGGTAGATACGCAGTATTTT.

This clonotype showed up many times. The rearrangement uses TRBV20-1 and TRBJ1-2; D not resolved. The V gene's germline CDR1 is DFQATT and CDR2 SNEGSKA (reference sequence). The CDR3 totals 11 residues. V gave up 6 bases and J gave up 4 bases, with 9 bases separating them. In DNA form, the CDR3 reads TGCAGTGCCACAGCGGGCTATGGCTACACCTTC. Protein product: CSATAGYGYTF.

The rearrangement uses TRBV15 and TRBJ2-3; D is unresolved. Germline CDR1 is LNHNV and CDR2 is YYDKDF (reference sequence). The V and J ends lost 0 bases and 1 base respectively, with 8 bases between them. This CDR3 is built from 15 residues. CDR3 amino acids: CATSREGLGTDTQYF. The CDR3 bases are TGTGCCACCAGCAGAGAGGGTTTAGGCACAGATACGCAGTATTTT.

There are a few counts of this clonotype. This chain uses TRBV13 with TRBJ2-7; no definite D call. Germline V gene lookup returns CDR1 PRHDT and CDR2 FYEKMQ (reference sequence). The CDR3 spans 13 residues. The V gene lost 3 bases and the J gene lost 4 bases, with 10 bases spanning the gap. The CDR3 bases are TGTGCCAGCAGCTTGGGTAAGGGATACGAGCAGTACTTC. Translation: CASSLGKGYEQYF. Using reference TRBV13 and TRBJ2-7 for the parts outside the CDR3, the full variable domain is AAGVIQSPRHLIKEKRETATLKCYPIPRHDTVYWYQQGPGQDPQFLISFYEKMQSDKGSIPDRFSAQQFSDYHSELNMSSLELGDSALYFCASSLGKGYEQYFGPGTRLTVT.

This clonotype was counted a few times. The CDR3, as DNA: TGTGCCAGCAGCTTAGCGCCGACAGTACTAAATGAGCAGTTCTTC. Its protein product is CASSLAPTVLNEQFF. The chain links TRBV7-2 to TRBJ2-1; TRBD1 might be the D (5 bases). This CDR3 is 15 amino acids long. The germline CDR1 and CDR2 sequences are SGHTA and FQGNSA. V was trimmed by 0 bases and J by 7 bases, leaving 13 bases between them.

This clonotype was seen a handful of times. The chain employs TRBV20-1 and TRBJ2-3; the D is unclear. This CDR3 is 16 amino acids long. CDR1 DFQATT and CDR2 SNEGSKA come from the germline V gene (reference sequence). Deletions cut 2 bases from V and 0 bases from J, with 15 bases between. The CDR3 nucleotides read TGCAGTGCTAGACGTGGGTTGCGCTTCAGCACAGATACGCAGTATTTT. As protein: CSARRGLRFSTDTQYF.

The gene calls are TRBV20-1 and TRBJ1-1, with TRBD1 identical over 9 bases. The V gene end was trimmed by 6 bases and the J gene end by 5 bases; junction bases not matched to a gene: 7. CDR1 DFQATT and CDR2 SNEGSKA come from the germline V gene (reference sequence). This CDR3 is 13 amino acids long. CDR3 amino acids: CSAEQGAITEAFF. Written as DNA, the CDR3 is TGCAGTGCGGAACAGGGGGCAATAACTGAAGCTTTCTTT.

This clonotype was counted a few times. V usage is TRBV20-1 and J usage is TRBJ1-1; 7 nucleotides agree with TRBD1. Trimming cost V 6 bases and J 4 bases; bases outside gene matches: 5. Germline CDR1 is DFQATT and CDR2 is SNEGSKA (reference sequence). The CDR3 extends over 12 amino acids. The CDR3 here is CSAQQGFTEAFF. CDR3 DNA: TGCAGTGCACAACAGGGGTTCACTGAAGCTTTCTTT.

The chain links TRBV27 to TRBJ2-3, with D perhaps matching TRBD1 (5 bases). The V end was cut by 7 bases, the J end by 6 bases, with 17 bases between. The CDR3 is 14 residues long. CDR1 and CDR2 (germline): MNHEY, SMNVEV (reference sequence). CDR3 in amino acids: CASKTAPKGDTQYF. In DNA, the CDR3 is TGTGCCAGCAAGACAGCACCAAAGGGGGATACGCAGTATTTT.